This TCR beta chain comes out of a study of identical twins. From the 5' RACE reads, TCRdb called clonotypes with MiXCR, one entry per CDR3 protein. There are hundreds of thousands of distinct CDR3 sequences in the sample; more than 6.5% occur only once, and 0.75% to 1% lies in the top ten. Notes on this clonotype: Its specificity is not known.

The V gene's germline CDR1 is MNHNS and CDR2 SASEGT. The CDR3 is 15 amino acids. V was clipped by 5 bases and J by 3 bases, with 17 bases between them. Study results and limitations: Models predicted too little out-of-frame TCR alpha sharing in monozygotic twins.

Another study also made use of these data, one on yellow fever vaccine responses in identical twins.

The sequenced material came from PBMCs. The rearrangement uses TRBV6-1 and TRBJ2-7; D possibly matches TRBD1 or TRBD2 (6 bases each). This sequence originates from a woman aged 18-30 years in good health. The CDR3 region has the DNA TGTGCCAGCAGTAGGGGGGACGGGAGAATCTACGAGCAGTACTTC. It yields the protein CASSRGDGRIYEQYF.